The 8 T cell receptor beta chains listed next were all sequenced from one sample in a study of cytomegalovirus exposure and HLA in healthy donors. PCR was performed using 60 Vbeta and 13 Jbeta primers. The protocol was immunoSEQ multiplex PCR, while the TCRdb copy is restricted to in-frame clones and leaves out a portion. The sample includes roughly 200,000 clones, more than 70% seen only once; the top ten take 1.5% to 2%. Sequencing was done on a sample of PBMCs. All receptors derive from a man in his forties in good health and CMV-seropositive.

This sequence joins TRBV5-4 and TRBJ2-7, with TRBD1 matching over 7 bases. CDR1 and CDR2 from the germline V gene are SGHNT and YYREEE (reference sequence). J was trimmed by 3 bases and V by 2 bases; bases with no gene match: 5. The CDR3 sequence is 14 residues long. The CDR3 nucleotides read TGTGCCAGCAGCTTATCCGGGACAGACTACGAGCAGTACTTC. It encodes CASSLSGTDYEQYF.

The gene calls are TRBV5-1 and TRBJ2-7; possibly TRBD2 for D (6 bases). The V end was cut by 0 bases, the J end by 2 bases, with 15 bases between. The CDR3 covers 16 residues. The germline V gene has CDR1 SGHRS and CDR2 YFSETQ. CDR3 nucleotides: TGCGCCAGCAGCTTGGCCCAGGGTGCGGGAACCTACGAGCAGTACTTC. Amino acids: CASSLAQGAGTYEQYF.

The J gene is TRBJ1-1, the V gene TRBV14; D is perhaps TRBD1 (5 bases). CDR3 length: 15 amino acids. V was cut by 1 base and J by 0 bases, with 9 bases left in between. Germline values: CDR1 SGHDN, CDR2 FVKESK. The CDR3 sequence: CASSQGQGLNTEAFF. DNA of the CDR3: TGTGCCAGCAGCCAAGGGCAGGGCCTGAACACTGAAGCTTTCTTT.

The chain is built from TRBV9 and TRBJ1-1; no clear D gene. CDR3 length: 15 residues. Germline loops: CDR1 SGDLS, CDR2 YYNGEE. Trimming stripped 0 bases from V and 0 bases from J, with 9 bases between. CDR3 DNA sequence: TGTGCCAGCAGCGTAGGTCCCACTATGAACACTGAAGCTTTCTTT. Translating it yields CASSVGPTMNTEAFF.

The genes are TRBV14 and TRBJ2-1; TRBD2 is a possible D gene (5 bases). CDR3 length: 13 amino acids. The germline V and J ends were trimmed by 2 bases and 7 bases, with 9 bases remaining between them. The germline V gene encodes CDR1 SGHDN and CDR2 FVKESK. CDR3 loop: CASSQTSFNEQFF. CDR3 DNA sequence: TGTGCCAGCAGCCAAACTAGTTTTAATGAGCAGTTCTTC.

The gene calls are TRBV30 and TRBJ2-1; D is undetermined. The germline V gene encodes CDR1 GTSNPN and CDR2 SVGIG (reference sequence). With 3 bases removed from V and 9 bases from J, the gap between germline ends came to 18 bases. This CDR3 region has 14 residues. CDR3 loop: CAWSRNSANLEQFF. As DNA, the CDR3 is TGTGCCTGGAGCCGTAATAGTGCCAACCTTGAGCAGTTCTTC.

The CDR3 DNA reads as TGTGCCAGCAGCCAAGTTCGGGGAGGGAATGAGCAGTTCTTC. It is translated as CASSQVRGGNEQFF. V is TRBV14 and J is TRBJ2-1; 7 bases agree with TRBD2. J lost 7 bases, V lost 1 base, and 4 bases had no gene match. CDR3 size: 14 residues. Germline CDR1 and CDR2: SGHDN and FVKESK.

The sample holds a few counts of this clone. The chain recombines TRBV23-1 with TRBJ2-7; TRBD1 might be the D (5 bases). TRBV23-1 carries the ORF label, with uncertain function. V lost 6 bases to trimming and J lost 3 bases, with 9 bases between them. This CDR3 comprises 12 residues. The CDR3 DNA reads TGCGCCAGCAGACTTCAGGGCTACGAGCAGTACTTC. This codes for CASRLQGYEQYF.